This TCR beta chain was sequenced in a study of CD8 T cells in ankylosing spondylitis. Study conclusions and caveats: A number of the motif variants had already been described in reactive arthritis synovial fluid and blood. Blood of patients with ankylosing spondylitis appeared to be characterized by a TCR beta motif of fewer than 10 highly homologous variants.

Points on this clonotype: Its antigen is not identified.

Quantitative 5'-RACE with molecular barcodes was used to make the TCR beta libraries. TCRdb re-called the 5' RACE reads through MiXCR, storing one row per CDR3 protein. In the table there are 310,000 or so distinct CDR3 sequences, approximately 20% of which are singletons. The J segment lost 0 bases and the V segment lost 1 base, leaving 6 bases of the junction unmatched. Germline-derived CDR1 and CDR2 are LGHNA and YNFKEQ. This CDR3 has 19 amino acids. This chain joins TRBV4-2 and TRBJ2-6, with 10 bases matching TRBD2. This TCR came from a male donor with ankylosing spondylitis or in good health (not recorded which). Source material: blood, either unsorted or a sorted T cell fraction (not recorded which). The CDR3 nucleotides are TGTGCCAGCAGCCAAGTCCCCCCTAGCGGGGGCTCTGGGGCCAACGTCCTGACTTTC. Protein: CASSQVPPSGGSGANVLTF.